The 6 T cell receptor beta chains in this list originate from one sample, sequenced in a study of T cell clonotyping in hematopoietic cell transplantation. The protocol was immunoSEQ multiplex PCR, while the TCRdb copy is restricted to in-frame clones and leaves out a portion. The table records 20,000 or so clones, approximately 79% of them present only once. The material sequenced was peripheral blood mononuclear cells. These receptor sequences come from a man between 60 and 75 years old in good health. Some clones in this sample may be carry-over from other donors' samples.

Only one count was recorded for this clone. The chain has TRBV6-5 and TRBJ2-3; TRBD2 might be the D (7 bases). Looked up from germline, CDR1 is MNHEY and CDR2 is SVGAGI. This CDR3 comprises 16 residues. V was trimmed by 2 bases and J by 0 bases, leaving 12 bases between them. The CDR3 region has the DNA TGTGCCAGCAGTTACAGGGGGGGGACCAGCACAGATACGCAGTATTTT. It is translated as CASSYRGGTSTDTQYF.

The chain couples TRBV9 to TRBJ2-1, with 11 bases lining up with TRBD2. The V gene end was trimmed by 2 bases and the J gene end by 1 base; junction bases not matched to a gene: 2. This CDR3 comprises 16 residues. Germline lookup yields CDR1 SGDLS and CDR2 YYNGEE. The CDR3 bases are TGTGCCAGCAGCGTGTCTAGCGGGAGGTCCTACAATGAGCAGTTCTTC. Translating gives CASSVSSGRSYNEQFF.

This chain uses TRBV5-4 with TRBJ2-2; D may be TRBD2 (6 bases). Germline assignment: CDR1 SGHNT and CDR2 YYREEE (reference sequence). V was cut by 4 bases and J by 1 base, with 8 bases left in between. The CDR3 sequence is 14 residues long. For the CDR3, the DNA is TGTGCCAGCAGCCCCGGGGGGAACACCGGGGAGCTGTTTTTT. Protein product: CASSPGGNTGELFF.

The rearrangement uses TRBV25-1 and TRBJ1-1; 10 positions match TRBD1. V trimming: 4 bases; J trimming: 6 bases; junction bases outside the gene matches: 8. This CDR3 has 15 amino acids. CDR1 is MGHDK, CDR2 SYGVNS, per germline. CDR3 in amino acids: CASSAPTGGFAEAFF. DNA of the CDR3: TGTGCCAGCAGTGCCCCGACAGGGGGCTTTGCTGAAGCTTTCTTT.

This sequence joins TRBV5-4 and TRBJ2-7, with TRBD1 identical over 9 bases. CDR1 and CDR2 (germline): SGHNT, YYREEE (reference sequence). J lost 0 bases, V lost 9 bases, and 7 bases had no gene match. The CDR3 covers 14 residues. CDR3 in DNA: TGTGCCACCAGACCGGGACAGGGCTCCTACGAGCAGTACTTC. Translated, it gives CATRPGQGSYEQYF.

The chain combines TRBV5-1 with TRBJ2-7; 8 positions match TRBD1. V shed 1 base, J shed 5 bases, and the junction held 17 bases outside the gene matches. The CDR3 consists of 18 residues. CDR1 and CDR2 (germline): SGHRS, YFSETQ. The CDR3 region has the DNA TGCGCCAGCAGCTTGTTGGGCCGACAGGGGACCAGGGGGAACGAGCAGTACTTC. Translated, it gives CASSLLGRQGTRGNEQYF.